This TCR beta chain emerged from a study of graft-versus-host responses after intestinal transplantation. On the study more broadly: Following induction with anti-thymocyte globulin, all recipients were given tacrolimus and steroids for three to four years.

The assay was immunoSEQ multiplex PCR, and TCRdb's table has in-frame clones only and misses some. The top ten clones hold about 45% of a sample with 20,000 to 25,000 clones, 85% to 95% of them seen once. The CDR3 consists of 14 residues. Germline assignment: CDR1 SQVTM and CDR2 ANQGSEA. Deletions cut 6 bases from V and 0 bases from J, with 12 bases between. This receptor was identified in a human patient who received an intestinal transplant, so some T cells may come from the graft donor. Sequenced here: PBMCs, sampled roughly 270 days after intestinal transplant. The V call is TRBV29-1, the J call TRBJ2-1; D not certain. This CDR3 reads CSVHDWSSYNEQFF. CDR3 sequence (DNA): TGCAGCGTCCACGACTGGAGCTCCTACAATGAGCAGTTCTTC.